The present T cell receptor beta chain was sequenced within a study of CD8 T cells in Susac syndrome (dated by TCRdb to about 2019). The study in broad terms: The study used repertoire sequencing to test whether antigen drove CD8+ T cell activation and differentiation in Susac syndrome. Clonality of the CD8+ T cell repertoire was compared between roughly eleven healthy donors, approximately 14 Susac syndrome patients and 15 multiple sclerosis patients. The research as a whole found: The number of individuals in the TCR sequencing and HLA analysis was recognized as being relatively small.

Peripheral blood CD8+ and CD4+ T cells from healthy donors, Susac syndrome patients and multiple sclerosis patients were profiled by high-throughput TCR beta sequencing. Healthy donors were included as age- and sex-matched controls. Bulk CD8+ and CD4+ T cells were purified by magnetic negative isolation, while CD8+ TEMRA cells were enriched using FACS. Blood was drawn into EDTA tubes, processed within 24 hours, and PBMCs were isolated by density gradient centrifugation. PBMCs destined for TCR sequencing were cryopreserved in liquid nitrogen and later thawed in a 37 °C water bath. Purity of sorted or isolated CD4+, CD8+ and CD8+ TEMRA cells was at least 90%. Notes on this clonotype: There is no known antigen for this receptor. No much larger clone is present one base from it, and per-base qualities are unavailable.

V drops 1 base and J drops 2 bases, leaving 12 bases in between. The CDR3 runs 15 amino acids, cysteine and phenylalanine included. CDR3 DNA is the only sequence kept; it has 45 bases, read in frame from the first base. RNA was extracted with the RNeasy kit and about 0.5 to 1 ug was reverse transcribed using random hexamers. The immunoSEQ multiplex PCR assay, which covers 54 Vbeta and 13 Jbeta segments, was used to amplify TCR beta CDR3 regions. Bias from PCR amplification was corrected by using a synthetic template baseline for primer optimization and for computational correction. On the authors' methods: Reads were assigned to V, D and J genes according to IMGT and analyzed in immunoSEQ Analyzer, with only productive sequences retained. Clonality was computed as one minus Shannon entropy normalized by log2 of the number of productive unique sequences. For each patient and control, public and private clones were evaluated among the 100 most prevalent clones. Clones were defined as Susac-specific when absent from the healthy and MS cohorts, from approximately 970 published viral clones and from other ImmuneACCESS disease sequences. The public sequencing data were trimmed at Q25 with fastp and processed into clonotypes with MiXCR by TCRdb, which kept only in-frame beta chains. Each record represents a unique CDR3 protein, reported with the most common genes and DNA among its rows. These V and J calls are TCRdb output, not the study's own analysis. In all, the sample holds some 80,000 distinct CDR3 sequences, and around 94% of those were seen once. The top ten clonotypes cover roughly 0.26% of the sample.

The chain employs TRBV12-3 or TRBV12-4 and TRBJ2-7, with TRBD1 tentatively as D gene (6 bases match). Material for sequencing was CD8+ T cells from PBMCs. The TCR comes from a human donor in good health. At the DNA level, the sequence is TGTGCCAGCAGTTTAGGGCCCCAGGGGACCTACGAGCAGTACTTC. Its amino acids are CASSLGPQGTYEQYF.